Shown below are 21 T cell receptor beta chains from a single sample sequenced in a study of a mutant IDH1 vaccine in newly diagnosed glioma. Noted time point: baseline, week 1 (first vaccination visit). Treatment: pre-vaccination baseline after standard-of-care therapy. Sequencing was performed with immunoSEQ multiplex PCR; in TCRdb, only in-frame clones are kept and a portion is missing. The data show approximately 88,000 clones, with roughly 77% seen just once and roughly 7% held by the top ten. The source was PBMCs, collected from a glioma patient treated with radiotherapy, temozolomide or both. The origin of the receptors is a middle-aged man with glioma.

This chain joins TRBV15 and TRBJ2-1; TRBD2 matches 12 bases. V trimming: 1 base; J trimming: 7 bases; junction bases outside the gene matches: 2. Germline V gene data show CDR1 as LNHNV and CDR2 as YYDKDF (reference sequence). The CDR3 consists of 15 residues. CDR3 nucleotide sequence: TGTGCCACCAGCAGAGGACTAGCGGGGGTAAATGAGCAGTTCTTC. Its translation is CATSRGLAGVNEQFF.

The V gene is TRBV27, the J gene TRBJ2-7, with 16 bases identical to TRBD2. Unmatched junction bases numbered 3, after V lost 0 bases and J lost 4 bases. CDR3 size: 17 residues. Germline CDR1 reads MNHEY; CDR2 reads SMNVEV (reference sequence). This chain's CDR3 is CASSLSGLAGGFYEQYF. CDR3 nucleotide sequence: TGTGCCAGCAGTTTATCGGGACTAGCGGGAGGGTTTTACGAGCAGTACTTC.

This CDR3 is CASRTSGRNYEQYF. The DNA for the CDR3 is TGTGCCTCCAGGACTAGCGGGAGAAACTACGAGCAGTACTTC. The chain combines TRBV28 with TRBJ2-7, with 13 nucleotides matching TRBD2. V lost 11 bases, J lost 3 bases, and 7 bases stayed unmatched. Germline V CDR1 and CDR2: MDHEN, SYDVKM. The CDR3 spans 14 residues.

The table lists this clone with a few counts. The chain employs TRBV28 and TRBJ1-5; D gene unclear. V gave up 3 bases and J gave up 6 bases, with 6 bases separating them. The CDR3 spans 12 residues. Looked up from germline, CDR1 is MDHEN and CDR2 is SYDVKM. CDR3 nucleotide sequence: TGTGCCAGCAGTTTCGCCGGTCAGCCCCAGCATTTT. Translating gives CASSFAGQPQHF.

The rearrangement uses TRBV4-3 and TRBJ2-7; TRBD2 might be the D (6 bases). Trimming shortened V by 1 base and J by 5 bases, and 24 bases separated the two germline ends. The CDR3 is 18 amino acids. Germline-derived CDR1 and CDR2 are LGHNA and YSLEER. The CDR3 spells CASSQGATRGTLPDEQYF. CDR3 DNA sequence: TGCGCCAGCAGCCAAGGGGCTACCCGGGGGACTCTCCCCGACGAGCAGTACTTC.

The V call is TRBV28, the J call TRBJ2-7, with D perhaps TRBD1 (5 bases). Trimming took 10 bases from V and 2 from J, leaving 15 bases between them. CDR1 MDHEN and CDR2 SYDVKM come from the germline V gene. This CDR3 spans 13 amino acids. CDR3 in amino acids: CATRQGSAYEQYF. The CDR3 nucleotides read TGTGCCACCCGGCAGGGTAGTGCCTACGAGCAGTACTTC.

This clone has only one observation. V is TRBV5-4 and J is TRBJ2-2, with D perhaps matching TRBD2 (6 bases). The CDR3 contains 15 residues. The germline V gene has CDR1 SGHNT and CDR2 YYREEE (reference sequence). V was pared by 0 bases and J by 3 bases, with 9 bases between. CDR3 sequence reads: CASSLALAHTGELFF. The CDR3 DNA reads as TGTGCCAGCAGCTTGGCGCTAGCGCACACCGGGGAGCTGTTTTTT. The variable domain in full, completed from reference TRBV5-4 and TRBJ2-2, reads ETGVTQSPTHLIKTRGQQVTLRCSSQSGHNTVSWYQQALGQGPQFIFQYYREEENGRGNFPPRFSGLQFPNYSSELNVNALELDDSALYLCASSLALAHTGELFFGEGSRLTVL.

This chain joins TRBV11-2 and TRBJ1-5; D is unresolved. Germline V gives CDR1 SGHAT, CDR2 FQNNGV. The CDR3 runs to 15 residues. V lost 5 bases to trimming and J lost 7 bases, with 18 bases between them. The CDR3 sequence: CASSPRGGSDQPQHF. CDR3 bases: TGTGCCAGCAGCCCCCGAGGAGGGTCAGACCAGCCCCAGCATTTT.

This chain links TRBV28 with TRBJ2-3; TRBD1 matches 7 bases. V shed 5 bases, J shed 5 bases, and the junction held 13 bases outside the gene matches. The CDR3 runs 16 residues. Germline-derived CDR1 and CDR2 are MDHEN and SYDVKM. The CDR3 nucleotides are TGTGCCAGCAGTCAAACGACAGGGATCGGTGGAGATACGCAGTATTTT. As protein: CASSQTTGIGGDTQYF.

The genes are TRBV6-5 and TRBJ2-5, with D tentatively TRBD2 (6 bases). CDR1 and CDR2 (germline): MNHEY, SVGAGI. This CDR3 has 14 residues. V was pared by 6 bases and J by 6 bases, with 17 bases between. The CDR3 sequence is CASSRDLAGKTQYF. The DNA of the CDR3 is TGTGCCAGCAGCAGGGACCTGGCGGGAAAGACCCAGTACTTC.

This sequence joins TRBV9 and TRBJ2-1; D gene ambiguous. Germline V lookup: CDR1 SGDLS, CDR2 YYNGEE. With 0 bases removed from V and 7 bases from J, the gap between germline ends came to 14 bases. The CDR3 runs 15 residues. CDR3 region: CASSVEGSRINEQFF. CDR3 in DNA: TGTGCCAGCAGCGTAGAAGGCTCAAGAATAAATGAGCAGTTCTTC. The entire variable domain, with the rest obtained from reference TRBV9 and TRBJ2-1, is as follows: DSGVTQTPKHLITATGQRVTLRCSPRSGDLSVYWYQQSLDQGLQFLIQYYNGEERAKGNILERFSAQQFPDLHSELNLSSLELGDSALYFCASSVEGSRINEQFFGPGTRLTVL.

The genes are TRBV7-3 and TRBJ2-1; TRBD1 matches at 10 bases. The CDR3 is 16 residues long. CDR1 SGHTA and CDR2 FQGTGA come from the germline V gene. Germline trimming cut 5 bases from V and 7 bases from J; bases unmatched to any gene: 11. The CDR3 protein is CASSTLGTGEGNEQFF. Written as DNA, the CDR3 is TGTGCCAGCAGCACCCTCGGGACAGGGGAAGGAAATGAGCAGTTCTTC.

V and J are TRBV14 and TRBJ2-7; D not certain. CDR1 and CDR2 (germline): SGHDN, FVKESK. Trimming stripped 4 bases from V and 2 bases from J, with 9 bases between. This CDR3 spans 13 amino acids. The CDR3 region is CASSPDVTYEQYF. The CDR3 DNA sequence: TGTGCCAGCAGCCCCGACGTCACCTACGAGCAGTACTTC.

The genes are TRBV19 and TRBJ1-5, with 9 bases aligning to TRBD1. The CDR3 extends over 16 amino acids. Unmatched junction bases numbered 5, after V lost 5 bases and J lost 0 bases. Germline V lookup: CDR1 LNHDA, CDR2 SQIVND (reference sequence). CDR3 sequence (DNA): TGTGCCAGTAGTCGGACAGGGGTCTATAGCAATCAGCCCCAGCATTTT. It yields the protein CASSRTGVYSNQPQHF.

J is TRBJ2-4 and V is TRBV7-6; D is unresolved. Trimming took 5 bases from V and 1 from J, leaving 15 bases between them. The CDR3 runs to 16 residues. CDR1 SGHVS and CDR2 FNYEAQ come from the germline V gene. The CDR3 loop is CASSPWGGSAKNIQYF. In nucleotides, the CDR3 is TGTGCCAGCAGCCCCTGGGGTGGATCGGCCAAAAACATTCAGTACTTC.

V gene TRBV28 combines with J gene TRBJ2-5; 9 nucleotides align to TRBD1. The V gene end was trimmed by 2 bases and the J gene end by 4 bases; junction bases not matched to a gene: 11. The CDR3 is 17 residues long. Germline V gene lookup returns CDR1 MDHEN and CDR2 SYDVKM. CDR3: CASSLMRTGGGRETQYF. The CDR3 DNA reads as TGTGCCAGCAGTTTAATGCGCACAGGGGGCGGGAGAGAGACCCAGTACTTC.

This clone came up a few times. The chain combines TRBV29-1 with TRBJ2-3; 12 bases are shared with TRBD2. The germline V gene encodes CDR1 SQVTM and CDR2 ANQGSEA. V shed 6 bases and J 3 bases; nucleotides not matched to a gene: 4. This CDR3 spans 14 amino acids. CDR3 in amino acids: CSVAGTSGTDTQYF. The CDR3 DNA follows: TGCAGCGTCGCCGGGACTAGCGGGACAGATACGCAGTATTTT.

The V gene is TRBV29-1, the J gene TRBJ1-2, with 7 positions matching TRBD1. The CDR3 has 13 residues. V trimming: 7 bases; J trimming: 2 bases; junction bases outside the gene matches: 7. Germline assignment: CDR1 SQVTM and CDR2 ANQGSEA. Written as DNA, the CDR3 is TGCAGCGGCGAGGTGACAGGGAACTATGGCTACACCTTC. It specifies CSGEVTGNYGYTF.

This clone was recorded a few times. The CDR3 coding sequence is TGCGCCAGCAGCTTGGACGCCCTGTCGGTGAACACTGAAGCTTTCTTT. This sequence encodes CASSLDALSVNTEAFF. V is TRBV5-1 and J is TRBJ1-1; D is unclear. The V gene's germline CDR1 is SGHRS and CDR2 YFSETQ. The CDR3 runs 16 residues. Trimming shortened V by 0 bases and J by 0 bases, and 12 bases separated the two germline ends. The full variable domain, with the rest looked up from reference TRBV5-1 and TRBJ1-1, is KAGVTQTPRYLIKTRGQQVTLSCSPISGHRSVSWYQQTPGQGLQFLFEYFSETQRNKGNFPGRFSGRQFSNSRSEMNVSTLELGDSALYLCASSLDALSVNTEAFFGQGTRLTVV.

The rearrangement uses TRBV27 and TRBJ2-3; 11 bases are a match to TRBD2. The V gene's germline CDR1 is MNHEY and CDR2 SMNVEV (reference sequence). This CDR3 is built from 18 residues. Trimming took 7 bases from V and 1 from J; bases not matched to a gene: 13. As DNA, the CDR3 is TGTGCCAGCACCCCGCGGGCTAGCGGGAGGAAGGGCACAGATACGCAGTATTTT. It yields the protein CASTPRASGRKGTDTQYF.

V usage is TRBV15 and J usage is TRBJ2-3; unclear D gene. Germline lookup yields CDR1 LNHNV and CDR2 YYDKDF (reference sequence). CDR3 length equals 13 residues. V lost 4 bases to trimming and J lost 3 bases, with 8 bases between them. As DNA, the CDR3 is TGTGCCACCAGCACCACAGATACAGATACGCAGTATTTT. Translated, it gives CATSTTDTDTQYF.